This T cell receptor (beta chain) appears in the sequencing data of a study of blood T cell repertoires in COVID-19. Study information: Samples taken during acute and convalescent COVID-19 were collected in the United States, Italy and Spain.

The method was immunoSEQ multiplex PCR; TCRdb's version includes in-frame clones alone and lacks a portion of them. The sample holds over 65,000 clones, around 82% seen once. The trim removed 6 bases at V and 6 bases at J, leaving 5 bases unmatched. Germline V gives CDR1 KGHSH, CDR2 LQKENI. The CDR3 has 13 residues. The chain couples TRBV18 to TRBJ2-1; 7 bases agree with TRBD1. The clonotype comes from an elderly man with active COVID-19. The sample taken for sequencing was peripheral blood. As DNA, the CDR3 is TGTGCCAGCTCCAAAGACAGGGTCAATGAGCAGTTCTTC. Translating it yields CASSKDRVNEQFF.